Below, 11 T cell receptor beta chains from the same sample are listed, as sequenced in a study of blood T cell repertoires in COVID-19. Profiling relied on immunoSEQ multiplex PCR, and the TCRdb table lists in-frame clones only, not all of them. The data show around 620,000 clones, with approximately 90% seen just once and approximately 0.3% held by the top ten. The sequenced material came from peripheral blood. These receptors were collected from a woman aged 18-35 years with acute or convalescent COVID-19.

J is TRBJ2-7 and V is TRBV7-2, with a possible D match to TRBD2 (6 bases). Per the germline V gene, CDR1 is SGHTA and CDR2 is FQGNSA. The V end was cut by 1 base, the J end by 2 bases, with 12 bases between. The CDR3 runs to 15 residues. The CDR3 here is CASSLVSSAAYEQYF. CDR3 nucleotides: TGTGCCAGCAGCTTAGTTTCTAGCGCCGCCTACGAGCAGTACTTC.

The chain combines TRBV18 with TRBJ1-4, with TRBD1 matching 10 bases. V lost 3 bases, J lost 6 bases, and 7 bases stayed unmatched. Per germline, CDR1 KGHSH and CDR2 LQKENI. CDR3 length: 16 amino acids. CDR3 in amino acids: CASSPSRDRGHEKLFF. Here the CDR3 DNA reads TGTGCCAGCTCACCCAGCCGGGACAGGGGACATGAAAAACTGTTTTTT. The full variable domain, with the rest looked up from reference TRBV18 and TRBJ1-4, is NAGVMQNPRHLVRRRGQEARLRCSPMKGHSHVYWYRQLPEEGLKFMVYLQKENIIDESGMPKERFSAEFPKEGPSILRIQQVVRGDSAAYFCASSPSRDRGHEKLFFGSGTQLSVL.

This clone was seen just once. For the CDR3, the DNA is TGTGCCAGTACCTCATGGGGGACAGGCTATGGCTACACCTTC. Translating gives CASTSWGTGYGYTF. The J gene is TRBJ1-2, the V gene TRBV19; 8 positions agree with TRBD1. This CDR3 comprises 14 residues. Unmatched junction bases numbered 8, after V lost 7 bases and J lost 4 bases. CDR1 and CDR2 (germline): LNHDA, SQIVND (reference sequence).

The chain recombines TRBV9 with TRBJ2-7; 9 positions agree with TRBD2. This CDR3 is 14 amino acids long. Per germline, CDR1 SGDLS and CDR2 YYNGEE. The V and J ends lost 0 bases and 5 bases, in that order; junction bases with no gene match: 3. CDR3 coding DNA: TGTGCCAGCAGCGTAGGTATAGCGGGGGACGAGCAGTACTTC. The encoded protein is CASSVGIAGDEQYF.

This clone was picked up one time. The DNA for the CDR3 is TGTGCCAGCAATGACGGGGGAATCTACGAGCAGTACTTC. It yields the protein CASNDGGIYEQYF. The V gene is TRBV28, the J gene TRBJ2-7, with a possible D match to TRBD2 (6 bases). Germline assignment: CDR1 MDHEN and CDR2 SYDVKM. With 7 bases removed from V and 3 bases from J, the gap between germline ends came to 13 bases. CDR3 length equals 13 residues.

This clone occurred a few times. The CDR3 region is CASSPEGQSNDIQYF. DNA for the CDR3: TGTGCCAGCAGCCCAGAGGGACAGTCCAACGACATTCAGTACTTC. The gene calls are TRBV13 and TRBJ2-4; 7 bases map to TRBD1. Germline-derived CDR1 and CDR2 are PRHDT and FYEKMQ (reference sequence). The CDR3 length is 15 residues. Trimming cost V 5 bases and J 8 bases; bases outside gene matches: 12.

The chain recombines TRBV6-5 with TRBJ2-1; D perhaps matches TRBD2 (5 bases). Looked up from germline, CDR1 is MNHEY and CDR2 is SVGAGI. CDR3 length: 13 amino acids. V was trimmed by 0 bases and J by 9 bases, leaving 9 bases between them. CDR3 sequence reads: CASSYSRGSEQFF. As DNA, the CDR3 is TGTGCCAGCAGTTACTCGAGAGGGAGTGAGCAGTTCTTC.

The chain employs TRBV7-2 and TRBJ2-1; 8 positions match TRBD2. CDR1 is SGHTA and CDR2 is FQGNSA in the germline V gene. CDR3 length: 16 residues. The V segment lost 4 bases and the J segment 4 bases; nucleotides outside the gene matches: 9. The CDR3 loop reads CASSSNSGGPYNEQFF. In DNA, the CDR3 is TGTGCCAGCAGCTCCAATTCGGGGGGGCCGTACAATGAGCAGTTCTTC.

The rearrangement uses TRBV6-5 and TRBJ1-1; D might be TRBD1 (6 bases). Trimming took off 6 bases at V and 5 bases at J, with 16 bases between the two ends. Germline CDR1 is MNHEY and CDR2 is SVGAGI. The length of the CDR3 is 14 residues. The CDR3, as DNA: TGTGCCAGCAGCCCCAAGACAGGTTCGACTGAAGCTTTCTTT. It is translated as CASSPKTGSTEAFF.

The rearrangement joins TRBV3-1 (or the pseudogene TRBV3-2) to TRBJ2-1; no clear D. The CDR3 sequence is 19 residues long. Germline CDR1 LGHDT, CDR2 YNNKEL (reference sequence). V was clipped by 0 bases and J by 0 bases, with 18 bases between them. The CDR3 loop is CASSQDIMVERSSYNEQFF. In DNA, the CDR3 is TGTGCCAGCAGCCAAGATATAATGGTGGAGAGGAGCTCCTACAATGAGCAGTTCTTC.

V and J are TRBV21-1 and TRBJ1-3; the DNA was not compared with TRBD1, the D call given in the table. TRBV21-1 is a known pseudogene. The CDR3 consists of 16 residues. The DNA for the CDR3 is TGTGCCAGCAGCAGCAGGAGAGACAGCTCTGGAAACACCATATATTTT. As protein: CASSSRRDSSGNTIYF.